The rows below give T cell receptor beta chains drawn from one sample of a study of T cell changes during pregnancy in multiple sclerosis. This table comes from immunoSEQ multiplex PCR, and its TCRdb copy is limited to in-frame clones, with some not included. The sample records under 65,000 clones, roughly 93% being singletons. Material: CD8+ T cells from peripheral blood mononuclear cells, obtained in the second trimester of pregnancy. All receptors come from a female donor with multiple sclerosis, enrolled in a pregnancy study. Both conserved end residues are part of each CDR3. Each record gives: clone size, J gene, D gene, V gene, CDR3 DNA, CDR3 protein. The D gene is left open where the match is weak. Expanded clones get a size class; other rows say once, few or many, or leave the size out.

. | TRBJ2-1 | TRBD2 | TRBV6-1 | TGTGCCAGCAGTGAAGGGACTAGCGGCTTCGCTGAGCAGTTCTTC | CASSEGTSGFAEQFF
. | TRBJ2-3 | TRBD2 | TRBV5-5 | TGTGCCAGCAGCCTACCCCCTAGCGGGGGGGAGGGGGGCACAGATACGCAGTATTTT | CASSLPPSGGEGGTDTQYF
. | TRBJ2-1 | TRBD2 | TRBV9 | TGTGCCAGCAGCGTAGAGGCGGGGGGCGCCTACAATGAGCAGTTCTTC | CASSVEAGGAYNEQFF
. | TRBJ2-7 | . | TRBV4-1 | TGCGCCAGCAGCCAAGAAGGAGGGAGTGCCCTCGACGAGCAGTACTTC | CASSQEGGSALDEQYF
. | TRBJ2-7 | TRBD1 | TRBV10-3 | TGTGCCATCAGTGGTCCTCGGGACAGAAGCTCCTACGAGCAGTACTTC | CAISGPRDRSSYEQYF
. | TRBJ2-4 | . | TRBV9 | TGTGCCAGCAGCTCATCCGGGGTAGCCAAAAACATTCAGTACTTC | CASSSSGVAKNIQYF
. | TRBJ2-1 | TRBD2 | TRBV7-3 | TGTGCCAGCACCATGGGGGGGGTACATCACAATGAGCAGTTCTTC | CASTMGGVHHNEQFF
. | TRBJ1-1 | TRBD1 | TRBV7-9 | TGTGCCAGCAGCTGGGGACAGGGAGAGTTAACTGAAGCTTTCTTT | CASSWGQGELTEAFF
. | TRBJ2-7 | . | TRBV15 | TGTGCCACCAGCAGAGATACAGGGAGAACCTACGAGCAGTACTTC | CATSRDTGRTYEQYF
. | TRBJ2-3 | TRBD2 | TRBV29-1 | TGCAGCGTTGCTCCGCGGGAGAGCACAGATACGCAGTATTTT | CSVAPRESTDTQYF
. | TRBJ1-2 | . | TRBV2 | TGTGCCAGCAGTGTTCAGGGGAATAACCCCTATGGCTACACCTTC | CASSVQGNNPYGYTF
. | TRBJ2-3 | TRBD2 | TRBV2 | TGTGCCAGCAGCCTACCGAAAGGACTAGCGGCGAACACAGATACGCAGTATTTT | CASSLPKGLAANTDTQYF
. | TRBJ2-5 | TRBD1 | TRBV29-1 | TGCAGCGTTGGGACCCGCGACAGGGGGTCAATTAGGGAGACCCAGTACTTC | CSVGTRDRGSIRETQYF
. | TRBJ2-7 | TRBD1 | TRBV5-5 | TGTGCCAGCAGCTTGGCGCAGGGGGCGAAGTATTACGAGCAGTACTTC | CASSLAQGAKYYEQYF
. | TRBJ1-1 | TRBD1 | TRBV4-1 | TGCGCCAGCACCGACAGGGTGGGAACTGAAGCTTTCTTT | CASTDRVGTEAFF
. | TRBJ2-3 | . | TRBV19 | TGTGCCAGTAGTATAGCGGGCAGGGGTTACGGTACGCAGTATTTT | CASSIAGRGYGTQYF
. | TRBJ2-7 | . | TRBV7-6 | TGTGCCAGCAGCTTAGGGGTTAGCGGTTACGAGCAGTACTTC | CASSLGVSGYEQYF
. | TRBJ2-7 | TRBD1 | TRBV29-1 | TGCAGCGTGGGGACAGGGACCTACGAGCAGTACTTC | CSVGTGTYEQYF
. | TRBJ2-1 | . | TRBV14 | TGTGCCAGCAGCCAGGCAGGGCCCTACAATGAGCAGTTCTTC | CASSQAGPYNEQFF
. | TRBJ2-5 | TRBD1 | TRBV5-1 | TGCGCCAGCAGCTTGAGGGGGCGACAAAACCAAGAGACCCAGTACTTC | CASSLRGRQNQETQYF
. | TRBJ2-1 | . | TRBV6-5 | TGTGCCAGCAAGAGCGAATCTAGCTCCTACAATGAGCAGTTCTTC | CASKSESSSYNEQFF
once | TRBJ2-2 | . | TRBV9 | TGTGCCAGCAGCGTCGCGGGGTCGAGCACCGGGGAGCTGTTTTTT | CASSVAGSSTGELFF
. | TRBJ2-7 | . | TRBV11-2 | TGTGCCAGCAGCTTGGGGCAGGGATTCTACGAGCAGTACTTC | CASSLGQGFYEQYF
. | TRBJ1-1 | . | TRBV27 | TGTGCCAGCAGTTTAATCAGGAACACTGAAGCTTTCTTT | CASSLIRNTEAFF
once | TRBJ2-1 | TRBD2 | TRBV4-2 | TGTGCCAGCAGCCGATCACCTCTAGCGGTGATGGAGAATGAGCAGTTCTTC | CASSRSPLAVMENEQFF
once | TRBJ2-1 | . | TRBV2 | TGTGCCAGCACGGAGCCCCTAGCGCCCTCCTACAATGAGCAGTTCTTC | CASTEPLAPSYNEQFF
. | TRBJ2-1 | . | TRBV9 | TGTGCCAGCAGCGTATCCGGGCGCGGGGTATTGTGGGATGAGCAGTTCTTC | CASSVSGRGVLWDEQFF
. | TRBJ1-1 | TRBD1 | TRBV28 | TGTGCCAGCAGTTTTCCAAGGACAGGGCTTACTGAAGCTTTCTTT | CASSFPRTGLTEAFF
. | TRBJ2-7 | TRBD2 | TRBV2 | TGTGCCAGCAGGACTAGCGGGGTAGTTAACGAGCAGTACTTC | CASRTSGVVNEQYF
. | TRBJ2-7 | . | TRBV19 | TGTGCCAGTAGTCCTCCCTGGGCGTCACCTCCTTCCGAGCAGTACTTC | CASSPPWASPPSEQYF
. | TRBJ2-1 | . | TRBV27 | TGTGCCAGCAGTTTAGCCCCGACCAGCGCCCTCAATGAGCAGTTCTTC | CASSLAPTSALNEQFF
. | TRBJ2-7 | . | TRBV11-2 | TGTGCCAGCAGCTACCGACAGGCCTCCTACGAGCAGTACTTC | CASSYRQASYEQYF
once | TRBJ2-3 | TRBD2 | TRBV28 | TGTGCCAGCCCTACTAGCGGGAGGCGGTGGACAGATACGCAGTATTTT | CASPTSGRRWTDTQYF
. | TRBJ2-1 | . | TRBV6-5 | TGTGCCAGCAGTTACTCTTCCGGCTACAATGAGCAGTTCTTC | CASSYSSGYNEQFF
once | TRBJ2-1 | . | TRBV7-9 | TGTGCCAGCAGCTTGTCCGGGTACAATGAGCAGTTCTTC | CASSLSGYNEQFF
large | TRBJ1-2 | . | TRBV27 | TGTGCCAGCAGCTACAGGTTCCTCAGGGGAAACTATGGCTACACCTTC | CASSYRFLRGNYGYTF
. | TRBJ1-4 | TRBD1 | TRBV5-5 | TGTGCCAGCAGCTTCAGACAGGGGATAGAAAAACTGTTTTTT | CASSFRQGIEKLFF
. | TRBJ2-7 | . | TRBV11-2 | TGTGCCAGCAGCTTAGGATATCGGACTCCTAGCCTCTCCTACGAGCAGTACTTC | CASSLGYRTPSLSYEQYF
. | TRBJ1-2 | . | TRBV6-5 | TGTGCCAGCACCCCGGGGGGGCTTGGCTACACCTTC | CASTPGGLGYTF
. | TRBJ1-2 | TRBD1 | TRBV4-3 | TGCGCCAGCAGCCTAGGACCGGGACAGGGGGAGGTTGGCTACACCTTC | CASSLGPGQGEVGYTF